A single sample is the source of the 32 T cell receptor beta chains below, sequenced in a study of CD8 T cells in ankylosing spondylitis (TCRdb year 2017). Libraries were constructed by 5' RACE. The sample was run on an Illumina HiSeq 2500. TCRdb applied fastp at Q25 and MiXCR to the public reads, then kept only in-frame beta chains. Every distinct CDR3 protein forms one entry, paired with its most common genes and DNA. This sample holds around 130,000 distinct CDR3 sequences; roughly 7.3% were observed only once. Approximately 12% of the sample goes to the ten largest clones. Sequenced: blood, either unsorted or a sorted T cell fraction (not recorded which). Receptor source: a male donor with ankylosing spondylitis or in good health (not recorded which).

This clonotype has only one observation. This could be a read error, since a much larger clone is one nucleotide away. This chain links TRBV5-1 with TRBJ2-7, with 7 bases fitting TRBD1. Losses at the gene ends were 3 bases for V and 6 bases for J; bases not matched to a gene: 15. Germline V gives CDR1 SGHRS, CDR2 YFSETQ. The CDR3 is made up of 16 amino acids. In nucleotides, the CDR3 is TGCGCCAGCAGCTCGGTCATCGGGACAGCCGTCTCCGAGCAGTACTTC. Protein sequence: CASSSVIGTAVSEQYF.

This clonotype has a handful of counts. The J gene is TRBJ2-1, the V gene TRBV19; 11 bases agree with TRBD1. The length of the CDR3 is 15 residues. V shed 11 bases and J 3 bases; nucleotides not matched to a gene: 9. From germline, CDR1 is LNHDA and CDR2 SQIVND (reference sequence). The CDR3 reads CASWAGTGGYNEQFF. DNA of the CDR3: TGTGCCTCCTGGGCCGGGACAGGGGGCTACAATGAGCAGTTCTTC.

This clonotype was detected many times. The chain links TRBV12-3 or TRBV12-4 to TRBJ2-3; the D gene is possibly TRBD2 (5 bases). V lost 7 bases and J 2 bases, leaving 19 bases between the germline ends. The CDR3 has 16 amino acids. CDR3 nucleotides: TGTGCCAGCACCCTCGGTGAGGGCGTCCACACAGATACGCAGTATTTT. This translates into CASTLGEGVHTDTQYF.

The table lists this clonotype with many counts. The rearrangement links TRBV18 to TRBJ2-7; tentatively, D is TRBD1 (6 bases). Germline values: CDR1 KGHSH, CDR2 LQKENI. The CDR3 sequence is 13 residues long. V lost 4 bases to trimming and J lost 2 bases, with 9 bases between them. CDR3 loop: CASSQGQPYEQYF. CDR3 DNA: TGTGCCAGCTCACAAGGACAGCCCTACGAGCAGTACTTC.

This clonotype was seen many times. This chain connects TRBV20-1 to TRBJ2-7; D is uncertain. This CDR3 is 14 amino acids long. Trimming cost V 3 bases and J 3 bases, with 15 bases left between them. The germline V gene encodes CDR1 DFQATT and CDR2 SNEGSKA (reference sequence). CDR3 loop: CSARSSTSFYEQYF. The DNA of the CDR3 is TGCAGTGCTAGGTCCTCGACAAGTTTCTACGAGCAGTACTTC.

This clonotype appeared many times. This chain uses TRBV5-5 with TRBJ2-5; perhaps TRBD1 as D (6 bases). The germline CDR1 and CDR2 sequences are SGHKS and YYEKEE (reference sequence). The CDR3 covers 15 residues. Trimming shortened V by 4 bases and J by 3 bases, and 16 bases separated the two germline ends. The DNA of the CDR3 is TGTGCCAGCAGCGGAAACAGGGAACCCGAAGAGACCCAGTACTTC. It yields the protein CASSGNREPEETQYF.

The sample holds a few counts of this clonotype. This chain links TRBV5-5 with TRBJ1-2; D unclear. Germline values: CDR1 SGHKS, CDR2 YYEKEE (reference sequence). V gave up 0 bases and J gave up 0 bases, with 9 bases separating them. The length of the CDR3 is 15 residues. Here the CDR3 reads CASSLEEETNYGYTF. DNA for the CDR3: TGTGCCAGCAGCTTGGAAGAGGAGACTAACTATGGCTACACCTTC.

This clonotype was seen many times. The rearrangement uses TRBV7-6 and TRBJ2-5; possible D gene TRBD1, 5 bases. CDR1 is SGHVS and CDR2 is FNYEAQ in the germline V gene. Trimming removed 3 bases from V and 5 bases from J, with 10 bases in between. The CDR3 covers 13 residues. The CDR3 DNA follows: TGTGCCAGCAGCTTCGACAGCCTTGAGACCCAGTACTTC. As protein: CASSFDSLETQYF.

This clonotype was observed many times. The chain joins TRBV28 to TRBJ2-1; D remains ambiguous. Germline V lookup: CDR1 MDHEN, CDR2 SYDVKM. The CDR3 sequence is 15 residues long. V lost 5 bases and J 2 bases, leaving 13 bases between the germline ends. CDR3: CASSPGQLTYNEQFF. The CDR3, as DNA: TGTGCCAGCAGTCCCGGTCAGTTAACCTACAATGAGCAGTTCTTC.

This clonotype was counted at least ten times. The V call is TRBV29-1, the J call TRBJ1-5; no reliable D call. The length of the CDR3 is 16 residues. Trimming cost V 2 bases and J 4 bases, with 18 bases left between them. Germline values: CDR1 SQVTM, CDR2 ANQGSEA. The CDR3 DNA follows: TGCAGCGTTGAACTATCGCCCGGTCCTAAAAATCAGCCCCAGCATTTT. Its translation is CSVELSPGPKNQPQHF.

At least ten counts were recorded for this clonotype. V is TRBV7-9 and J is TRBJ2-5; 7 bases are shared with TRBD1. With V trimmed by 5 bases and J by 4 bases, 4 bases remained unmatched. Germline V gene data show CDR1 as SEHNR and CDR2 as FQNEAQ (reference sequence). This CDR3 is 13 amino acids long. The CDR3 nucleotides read TGTGCCAGCAGCGTTACAGGGGCAGAGACCCAGTACTTC. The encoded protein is CASSVTGAETQYF.

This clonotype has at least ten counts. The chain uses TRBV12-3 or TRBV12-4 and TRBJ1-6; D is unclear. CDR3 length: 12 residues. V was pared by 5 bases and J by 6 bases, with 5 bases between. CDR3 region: CASSRPNSPLHF. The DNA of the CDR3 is TGTGCCAGCAGTCGCCCTAATTCACCCCTCCACTTT.

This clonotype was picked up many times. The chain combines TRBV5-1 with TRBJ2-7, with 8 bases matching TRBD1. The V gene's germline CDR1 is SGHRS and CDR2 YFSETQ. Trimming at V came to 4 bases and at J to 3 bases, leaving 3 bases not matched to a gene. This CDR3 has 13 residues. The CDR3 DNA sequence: TGCGCCAGCAGCAACGACAGGGGCTACGAGCAGTACTTC. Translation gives CASSNDRGYEQYF.

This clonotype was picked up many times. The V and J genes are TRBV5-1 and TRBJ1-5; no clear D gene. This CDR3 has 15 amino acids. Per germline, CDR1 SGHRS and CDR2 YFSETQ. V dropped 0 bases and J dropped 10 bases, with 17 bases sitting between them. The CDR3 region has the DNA TGCGCCAGCAGCTTGGTTGGGAGCCCCAATCGTCCCCAGCATTTT. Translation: CASSLVGSPNRPQHF. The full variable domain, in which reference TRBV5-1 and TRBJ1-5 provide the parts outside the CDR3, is KAGVTQTPRYLIKTRGQQVTLSCSPISGHRSVSWYQQTPGQGLQFLFEYFSETQRNKGNFPGRFSGRQFSNSRSEMNVSTLELGDSALYLCASSLVGSPNRPQHFGDGTRLSIL.

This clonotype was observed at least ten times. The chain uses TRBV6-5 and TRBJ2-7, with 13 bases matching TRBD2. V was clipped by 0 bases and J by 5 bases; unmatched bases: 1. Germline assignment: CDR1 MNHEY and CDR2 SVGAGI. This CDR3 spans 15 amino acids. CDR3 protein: CASSYSGLAGDEQYF. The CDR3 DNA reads TGTGCCAGCAGTTACTCTGGACTAGCGGGAGACGAGCAGTACTTC.

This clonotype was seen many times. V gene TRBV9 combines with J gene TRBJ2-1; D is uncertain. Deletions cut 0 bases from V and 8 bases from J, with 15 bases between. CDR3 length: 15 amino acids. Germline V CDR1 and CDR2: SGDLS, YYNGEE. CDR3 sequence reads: CASSVGGWAGDEQFF. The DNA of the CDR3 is TGTGCCAGCAGCGTAGGCGGCTGGGCTGGGGATGAGCAGTTCTTC. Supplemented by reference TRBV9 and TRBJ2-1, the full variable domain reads DSGVTQTPKHLITATGQRVTLRCSPRSGDLSVYWYQQSLDQGLQFLIQYYNGEERAKGNILERFSAQQFPDLHSELNLSSLELGDSALYFCASSVGGWAGDEQFFGPGTRLTVL.

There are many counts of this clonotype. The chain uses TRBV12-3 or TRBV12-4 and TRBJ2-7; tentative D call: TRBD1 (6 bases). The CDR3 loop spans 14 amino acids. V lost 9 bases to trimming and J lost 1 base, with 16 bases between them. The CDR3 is CASGVGGQSYEQYF. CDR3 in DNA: TGTGCCAGTGGGGTAGGGGGACAATCCTACGAGCAGTACTTC.

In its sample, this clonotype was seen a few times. CDR3 DNA: TGCAGCGTGGCCCCCCGGCTCTTACTGGGGGAGACCCAGTACTTC. Amino acids: CSVAPRLLLGETQYF. The chain is built from TRBV29-1 and TRBJ2-5; no clear D gene. V lost 6 bases to trimming and J lost 5 bases, with 22 bases between them. Germline V gene lookup returns CDR1 SQVTM and CDR2 ANQGSEA. The CDR3 runs to 15 residues.

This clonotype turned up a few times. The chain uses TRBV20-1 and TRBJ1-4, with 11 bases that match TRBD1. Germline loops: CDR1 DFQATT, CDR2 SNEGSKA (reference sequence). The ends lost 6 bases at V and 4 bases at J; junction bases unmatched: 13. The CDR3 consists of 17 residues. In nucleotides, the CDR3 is TGCAGTGCCCGGAGTCCCGGGACAGGGGGGATTAATGAAAAACTGTTTTTT. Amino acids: CSARSPGTGGINEKLFF.

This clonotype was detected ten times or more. CDR3 region: CASSTGQGALSLYGYTF. CDR3 nucleotide sequence: TGTGCCAGCTCAACTGGACAGGGCGCACTTTCCCTGTATGGCTACACCTTC. The rearrangement uses TRBV18 and TRBJ1-2; 8 bases line up with TRBD1. This CDR3 is built from 17 residues. CDR1 is KGHSH, CDR2 LQKENI, per germline. V lost 5 bases, J lost 5 bases, and 16 bases stayed unmatched.

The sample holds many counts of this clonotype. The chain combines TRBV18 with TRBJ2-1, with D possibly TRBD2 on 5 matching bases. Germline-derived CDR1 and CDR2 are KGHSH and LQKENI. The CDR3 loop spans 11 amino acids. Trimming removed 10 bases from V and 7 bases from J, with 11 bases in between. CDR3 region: CANLRGNEQFF. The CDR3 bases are TGTGCCAACCTTCGGGGAAATGAGCAGTTCTTC. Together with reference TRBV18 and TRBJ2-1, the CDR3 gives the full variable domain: NAGVMQNPRHLVRRRGQEARLRCSPMKGHSHVYWYRQLPEEGLKFMVYLQKENIIDESGMPKERFSAEFPKEGPSILRIQQVVRGDSAAYFCANLRGNEQFFGPGTRLTVL.

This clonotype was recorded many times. CDR3 amino acids: CASSPSPRGHEQYF. As DNA, the CDR3 is TGTGCCAGCTCACCATCCCCCAGGGGCCACGAGCAGTACTTC. This chain joins TRBV18 and TRBJ2-7; D perhaps matches TRBD1 (6 bases). This CDR3 contains 14 residues. Germline values: CDR1 KGHSH, CDR2 LQKENI. V was pared by 2 bases and J by 5 bases, with 13 bases between.

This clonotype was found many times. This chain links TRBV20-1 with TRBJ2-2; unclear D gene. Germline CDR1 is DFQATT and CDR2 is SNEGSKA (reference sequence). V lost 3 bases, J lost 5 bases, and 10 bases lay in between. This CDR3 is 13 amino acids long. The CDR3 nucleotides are TGCAGTGCTAGTCCAGTGGGGACCGGGGAGCTGTTTTTT. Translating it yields CSASPVGTGELFF.

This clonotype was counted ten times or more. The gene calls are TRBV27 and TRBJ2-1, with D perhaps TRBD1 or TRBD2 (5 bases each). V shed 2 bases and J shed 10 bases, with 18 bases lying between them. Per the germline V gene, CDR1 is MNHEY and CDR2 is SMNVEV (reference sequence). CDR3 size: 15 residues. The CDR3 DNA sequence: TGTGCCAGCAGTTTAGCCGGTAACCGGGACGGAGAGCAGTTCTTC. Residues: CASSLAGNRDGEQFF.

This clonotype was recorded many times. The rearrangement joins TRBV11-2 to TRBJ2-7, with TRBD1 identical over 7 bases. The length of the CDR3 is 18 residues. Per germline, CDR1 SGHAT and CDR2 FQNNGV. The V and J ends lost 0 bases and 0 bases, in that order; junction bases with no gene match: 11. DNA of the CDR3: TGTGCCAGCAGCTTAGAATTCGCCGGGACAGAAGACTCCTACGAGCAGTACTTC. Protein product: CASSLEFAGTEDSYEQYF.

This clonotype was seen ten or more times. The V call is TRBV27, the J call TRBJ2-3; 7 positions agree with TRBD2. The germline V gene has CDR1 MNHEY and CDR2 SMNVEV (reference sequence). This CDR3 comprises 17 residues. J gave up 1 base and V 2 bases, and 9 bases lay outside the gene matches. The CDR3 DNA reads TGTGCCAGCAGTTTACGAGCGGGACGGCGTGGCACAGATACGCAGTATTTT. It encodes CASSLRAGRRGTDTQYF.

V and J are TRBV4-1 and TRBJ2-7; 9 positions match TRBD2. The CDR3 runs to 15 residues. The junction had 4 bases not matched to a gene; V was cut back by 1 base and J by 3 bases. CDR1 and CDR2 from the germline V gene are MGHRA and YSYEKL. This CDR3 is CASSQGLAALYEQYF. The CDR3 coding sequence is TGCGCCAGCAGCCAAGGACTAGCGGCCCTCTACGAGCAGTACTTC.

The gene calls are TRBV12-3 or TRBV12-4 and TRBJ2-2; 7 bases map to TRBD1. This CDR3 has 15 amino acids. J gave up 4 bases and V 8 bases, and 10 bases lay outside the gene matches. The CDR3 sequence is CASGGQTFSTGELFF. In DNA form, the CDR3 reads TGTGCCAGCGGGGGACAGACCTTTAGCACCGGGGAGCTGTTTTTT.

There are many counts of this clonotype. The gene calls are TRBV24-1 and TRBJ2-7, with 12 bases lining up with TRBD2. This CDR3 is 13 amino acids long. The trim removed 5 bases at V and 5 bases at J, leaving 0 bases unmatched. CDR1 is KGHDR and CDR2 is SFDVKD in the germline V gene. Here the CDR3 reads CATSGLAGDEQYF. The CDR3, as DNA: TGTGCCACCAGTGGACTAGCGGGGGACGAGCAGTACTTC.

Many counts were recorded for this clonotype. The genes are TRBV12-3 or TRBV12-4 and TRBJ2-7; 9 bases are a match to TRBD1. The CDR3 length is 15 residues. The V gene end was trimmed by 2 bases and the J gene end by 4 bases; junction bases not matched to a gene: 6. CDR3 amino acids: CASSLPGQGLYEQYF. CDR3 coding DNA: TGTGCCAGCAGTTTACCGGGACAGGGCTTATACGAGCAGTACTTC.

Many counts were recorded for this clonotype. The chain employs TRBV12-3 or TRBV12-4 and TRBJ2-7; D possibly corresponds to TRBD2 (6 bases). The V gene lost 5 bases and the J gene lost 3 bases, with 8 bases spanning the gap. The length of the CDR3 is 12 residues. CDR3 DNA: TGTGCCAGCAGTCCGGGGGTCTACGAGCAGTACTTC. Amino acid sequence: CASSPGVYEQYF.

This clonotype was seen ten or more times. CDR3 amino acids: CASNLQGGGEKLFF. The CDR3 bases are TGTGCCAGTAACCTACAGGGGGGTGGTGAAAAACTGTTTTTT. This sequence joins TRBV19 and TRBJ1-4; 8 positions agree with TRBD1. The CDR3 length is 14 residues. With V trimmed by 7 bases and J by 7 bases, 8 bases remained unmatched. Germline assignment: CDR1 LNHDA and CDR2 SQIVND (reference sequence).